This TCR beta chain was found in a study of blood T cell repertoires in COVID-19. Whole-study context: Acute-phase and convalescent COVID-19 samples originated in the United States, Italy and Spain. Sample material is recorded as cDNA or gDNA derived from T cells, B-cell-depleted T cells, or PBMCs.

V was cut by 4 bases and J by 3 bases, with 12 bases left in between. Looked up from germline, CDR1 is LNHDA and CDR2 is SQIVND (reference sequence). This CDR3 has 14 amino acids. This clone was seen more than once but under ten times. In the authors' methods: Reference gene primer amplification gave estimated nucleated cell counts. Libraries were prepared by immunoSEQ multiplex PCR; TCRdb keeps only in-frame clonotypes and omits some of them. D and trimming were read from the DNA, whereas the V and J calls and clone size are those reported in that table. The sample carries about 520,000 clones, roughly 88% recorded once.

The sample taken for sequencing was peripheral blood. This chain connects TRBV19 to TRBJ1-2, with a possible D match to TRBD1 (5 bases). This clonotype was obtained from a human donor in a cohort sampled during active COVID-19. As DNA, the CDR3 is TGTGCCAGTAGTAGGCGGGGGAACGACTATGGCTACACCTTC. Translating gives CASSRRGNDYGYTF.